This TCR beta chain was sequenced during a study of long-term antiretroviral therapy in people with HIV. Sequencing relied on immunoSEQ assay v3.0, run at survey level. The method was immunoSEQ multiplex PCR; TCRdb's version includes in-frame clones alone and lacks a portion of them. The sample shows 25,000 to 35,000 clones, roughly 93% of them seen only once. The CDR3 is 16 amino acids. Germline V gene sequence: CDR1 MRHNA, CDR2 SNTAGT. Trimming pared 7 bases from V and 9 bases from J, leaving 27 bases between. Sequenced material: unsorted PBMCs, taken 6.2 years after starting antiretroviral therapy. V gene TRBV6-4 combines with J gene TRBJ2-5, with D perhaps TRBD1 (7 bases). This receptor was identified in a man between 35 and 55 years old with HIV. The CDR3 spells CASKTRSRRGRVSQYF. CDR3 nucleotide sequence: TGTGCCAGCAAGACCCGCTCAAGGAGGGGGCGGGTGTCCCAGTACTTC.